The 28 T cell receptor beta chains presented below share a single source sample, sequenced in a study of Graves' ophthalmopathy and Graves' hyperthyroidism (dated by TCRdb to 2017 to 2018). The listed sequencing device is Illumina HiSeq 2000. For repertoire sequencing, TCR beta CDR3 regions were amplified from RNA transcripts. The first round of RT-PCR was done with HTBI primers and the Qiagen OneStep RT-PCR kit, and was followed by a second round of multiplex PCR, then size selection and purification. TCRdb handled the public reads itself, with Q25 trimming in fastp and clone calling in MiXCR, and kept productive beta chains. All rows with the same CDR3 protein become a single entry with the most common DNA and genes. The sample table shows hundreds of thousands of distinct CDR3 sequences, and under 50% are seen once. Around 3% of the sample is in the top ten clones. What was sequenced was peripheral blood. Receptors originate from an adult man with Graves' ophthalmopathy.

This clonotype appeared once. One junction end does not reproduce the germline sequence, and a read error may be involved. The rearrangement uses TRBV5-1 and TRBJ2-6; 10 nucleotides agree with TRBD1. CDR1 and CDR2 (germline): SGHRS, YFSETQ. This CDR3 region has 15 residues. The DNA for the CDR3 is TGCGCCAGCAGCTTGGATGGGACAGGGGCCTACGTCCTGACTTTC. The encoded protein is CASSLDGTGAYVLTF.

At least ten counts were recorded for this clonotype. This chain joins TRBV5-6 and TRBJ1-1; tentatively, D is TRBD1 (5 bases). V lost 3 bases, J lost 9 bases, and 12 bases lay in between. Germline V CDR1 and CDR2: SGHDT, YYEEEE. The CDR3 is 12 residues long. CDR3 in DNA: TGTGCCAGCAGCTCCTCAGGGAGTCAAGCTTTCTTT. It translates to CASSSSGSQAFF.

There are many counts of this clonotype. This rearrangement joins TRBV5-1 to TRBJ1-5, with TRBD1 matching over 8 bases. Germline trimming cut 0 bases from V and 1 base from J; bases unmatched to any gene: 6. CDR3 size: 17 residues. The V gene's germline CDR1 is SGHRS and CDR2 YFSETQ. In DNA, the CDR3 is TGCGCCAGCAGCTTGGGAACAGGGGGATCGAGCAATCAGCCCCAGCATTTT. It codes for CASSLGTGGSSNQPQHF.

V usage is TRBV29-1 and J usage is TRBJ1-1; a weak D match, TRBD1 (5 bases). This CDR3 is 13 amino acids long. Germline CDR1 SQVTM, CDR2 ANQGSEA. V lost 3 bases, J lost 0 bases, and 8 bases lay in between. The CDR3 region is CSVDQGMNTEAFF. The CDR3 nucleotides are TGCAGCGTTGACCAGGGAATGAACACTGAAGCTTTCTTT.

The rearrangement uses TRBV15 and TRBJ1-5, with D possibly TRBD1 on 6 matching bases. This CDR3 has 15 amino acids. Looked up from germline, CDR1 is LNHNV and CDR2 is YYDKDF (reference sequence). Deletions cut 8 bases from V and 0 bases from J, with 14 bases between. The CDR3 region has the DNA TGTGCCACCTCGGACAGTGGAGGTAGCAATCAGCCCCAGCATTTT. This codes for CATSDSGGSNQPQHF.

V usage is TRBV25-1 and J usage is TRBJ1-2; 10 bases are shared with TRBD1. Germline CDR1 reads MGHDK; CDR2 reads SYGVNS. The CDR3 extends over 12 amino acids. V lost 6 bases and J lost 7; bases outside the gene matches: 2. CDR3 sequence: CASRGDRGGYTF. The CDR3 DNA reads TGTGCCAGCAGGGGGGACAGGGGTGGCTACACCTTC.

On this clonotype itself: The DNA is left out, because the CDR3 cannot be placed on it with certainty; the CDR3 is given as TCRdb lists it. The chain uses TRBV10-3 and TRBJ1-2. The CDR3 length is 18 residues, termini included. Per germline, CDR1 ENHRY and CDR2 SYGVKD. The CDR3 protein is CAICASSDNSAGNYGYTF.

Only a few counts were recorded for this clonotype. The rearrangement links TRBV9 to TRBJ2-7, with TRBD2 as a possible D gene (7 bases). The germline gives CDR1 SGDLS, CDR2 YYNGEE. The CDR3 contains 14 residues. V shed 7 bases and J shed 0 bases, with 14 bases lying between them. The CDR3 bases are TGTGCCAGCTCTAGGGGGGGGAACTCCTACGAGCAGTACTTC. It specifies CASSRGGNSYEQYF. The entire variable domain, with the rest obtained from reference TRBV9 and TRBJ2-7, is as follows: DSGVTQTPKHLITATGQRVTLRCSPRSGDLSVYWYQQSLDQGLQFLIQYYNGEERAKGNILERFSAQQFPDLHSELNLSSLELGDSALYFCASSRGGNSYEQYFGPGTRLTVT.

V and J are TRBV4-1 and TRBJ1-1; tentatively, D is TRBD1 (6 bases). V was cut by 1 base and J by 1 base, with 13 bases left in between. CDR3 length: 16 residues. In germline, CDR1 is MGHRA, CDR2 YSYEKL. In DNA, the CDR3 is TGCGCCAGCAGCCAAGTAGCTGGACAGCCGAACACTGAAGCTTTCTTT. Its protein is CASSQVAGQPNTEAFF.

The sample holds one count of this clonotype. The CDR3 carries no conserved terminal phenylalanine or tryptophan, so it likely arises from a read error. This chain links TRBV12-3 or TRBV12-4 with TRBJ2-5; D is uncertain. There are 13 residues in the CDR3. V lost 2 bases and J 1 base, leaving 5 bases between the germline ends. The chain's CDR3 is CASSLNSQETQYV. The CDR3 nucleotides read TGTGCCAGCAGTTTAAACAGCCAAGAGACCCAGTACGTC.

This clonotype was seen only a few times. The chain carries TRBV27 and TRBJ2-5, with D possibly being TRBD1 (6 bases). Trimming took off 4 bases at V and 2 bases at J, with 14 bases between the two ends. The CDR3 has 15 amino acids. Germline V gene data show CDR1 as MNHEY and CDR2 as SMNVEV (reference sequence). CDR3 residues: CASSSTGTLQETQYF. The CDR3 coding sequence is TGTGCCAGCAGTTCCACCGGGACACTTCAAGAGACCCAGTACTTC.

This clonotype showed up just a few times. The chain is built from TRBV29-1 and TRBJ1-1, with D unresolved. Germline-derived CDR1 and CDR2 are SQVTM and ANQGSEA. The CDR3 runs 11 residues. Trimming took 8 bases from V and 0 from J, leaving 7 bases between them. The CDR3 bases are TGCAGCTTGAAGGTGAACACTGAAGCTTTCTTT. Translated: CSLKVNTEAFF.

The rearrangement links TRBV2 to TRBJ1-5; 7 nucleotides line up with TRBD1. V was pared by 4 bases and J by 4 bases, with 7 bases of the junction left unmatched. From germline, CDR1 is SNHLY and CDR2 FYNNEI. CDR3 length: 15 amino acids. The CDR3, as DNA: TGTGCCAGCAGTGCCCCGGTGGGACAGAATCAGCCCCAGCATTTT. It encodes CASSAPVGQNQPQHF.

The gene calls are TRBV7-2 and TRBJ2-7; D is ambiguous. The CDR3 covers 12 residues. CDR1 and CDR2 from the germline V gene are SGHTA and FQGNSA. V lost 5 bases, J lost 2 bases, and 7 bases lay in between. The CDR3 coding sequence is TGTGCCAGCAGCGAAAGCACCTACGAGCAGTACTTC. It specifies CASSESTYEQYF. The full variable domain, with the rest looked up from reference TRBV7-2 and TRBJ2-7, is GAGVSQSPSNKVTEKGKDVELRCDPISGHTALYWYRQSLGQGLEFLIYFQGNSAPDKSGLPSDRFSAERTGGSVSTLTIQRTQQEDSAVYLCASSESTYEQYFGPGTRLTVT.

This clonotype occurred many times. The chain combines TRBV5-1 with TRBJ1-2; D ambiguous. The V gene lost 4 bases and the J gene lost 0 bases, with 10 bases spanning the gap. Germline CDR1 and CDR2: SGHRS and YFSETQ. CDR3 size: 14 residues. The CDR3 region has the DNA TGCGCCAGCAGCATCCAAAGCCCTAACTATGGCTACACCTTC. This translates into CASSIQSPNYGYTF.

The J gene is TRBJ1-6, the V gene TRBV9, with 8 positions matching TRBD1. Germline V lookup: CDR1 SGDLS, CDR2 YYNGEE. The CDR3 sequence is 15 residues long. V lost 3 bases to trimming and J lost 13 bases; unmatched junction nucleotides: 12. This CDR3 is CASSGGQGALQPLHF. CDR3 bases: TGTGCCAGCAGCGGGGGGCAGGGGGCTCTTCAGCCCCTCCACTTT.

There are many counts of this clonotype. The chain recombines TRBV7-6 with TRBJ1-1; D uncertain. CDR3 size: 17 residues. Germline lookup yields CDR1 SGHVS and CDR2 FNYEAQ. The germline V and J ends were trimmed by 1 base and 0 bases, with 15 bases remaining between them. CDR3 DNA: TGTGCCAGCAGCTTAGGCCTCTCAGGAGATCTGAACACTGAAGCTTTCTTT. Translated: CASSLGLSGDLNTEAFF.

The rearrangement uses TRBV20-1 and TRBJ1-5; no reliable D call. Trimming left V 0 bases short and J 2 bases short, with 11 bases between. Germline V gene lookup returns CDR1 DFQATT and CDR2 SNEGSKA (reference sequence). The CDR3 runs 15 residues. CDR3 bases: TGCAGTGCTAGAGAGCACCGTGCCGGCAATCAGCCCCAGCATTTT. This gives the protein CSAREHRAGNQPQHF.

This clonotype was counted only a few times. CDR3 in DNA: TGTGCCAGCAGCTTGGCACAGAGGACTGAAGCTTTCTTT. It specifies CASSLAQRTEAFF. The chain joins TRBV5-4 to TRBJ1-1, with D hard to call. The V gene's germline CDR1 is SGHNT and CDR2 YYREEE (reference sequence). The CDR3 is 13 residues long. Trimming pared 0 bases from V and 5 bases from J, leaving 8 bases between. Full variable domain (outside the CDR3, taken from reference TRBV5-4 and TRBJ1-1): ETGVTQSPTHLIKTRGQQVTLRCSSQSGHNTVSWYQQALGQGPQFIFQYYREEENGRGNFPPRFSGLQFPNYSSELNVNALELDDSALYLCASSLAQRTEAFFGQGTRLTVV.

V gene TRBV2 combines with J gene TRBJ1-5; 9 bases fit TRBD1. The length of the CDR3 is 15 residues. The V gene's germline CDR1 is SNHLY and CDR2 FYNNEI. With 6 bases clipped from V and 2 bases from J, the junction kept 5 bases outside the gene matches. CDR3 sequence (DNA): TGTGCCAGCAGGGGACAGGGTTGGGGCAATCAGCCCCAGCATTTT. Translating gives CASRGQGWGNQPQHF.

This chain connects TRBV29-1 to TRBJ1-2, with 7 bases fitting TRBD1. The germline gives CDR1 SQVTM, CDR2 ANQGSEA. There are 13 residues in the CDR3. Trimming at V came to 3 bases and at J to 5 bases, leaving 6 bases not matched to a gene. CDR3 protein: CSVDGTVRYGYTF. The CDR3 DNA is TGCAGCGTTGACGGGACAGTGCGGTATGGCTACACCTTC.

The genes are TRBV5-4 and TRBJ1-3; D remains ambiguous. The ends were cut back, 4 bases at V and 3 bases at J, with 17 bases in the middle. CDR1 is SGHNT, CDR2 YYREEE, per germline (reference sequence). This CDR3 region has 16 residues. DNA for the CDR3: TGTGCCAGCAGCCAAGACGAGGGCGAGGGTGGAAACACCATATATTTT. It translates to CASSQDEGEGGNTIYF.

The chain is built from TRBV20-1 and TRBJ1-1; D ambiguous. Trimming removed 0 bases at V and 4 bases at J, with 6 bases between. CDR3 size: 12 residues. Germline CDR1 and CDR2: DFQATT and SNEGSKA (reference sequence). The chain's CDR3 is CSARDGGTEAFF. The CDR3 nucleotides read TGCAGTGCTAGAGATGGAGGCACTGAAGCTTTCTTT.

This clonotype has ten or more counts. The chain couples TRBV7-6 to TRBJ2-5; no reliable D call. V dropped 2 bases and J dropped 5 bases, with 6 bases sitting between them. This CDR3 is built from 12 residues. In germline, CDR1 is SGHVS, CDR2 FNYEAQ. The CDR3 protein is CASSLLPETQYF. CDR3 nucleotides: TGTGCCAGCAGCTTATTGCCGGAGACCCAGTACTTC.

This clonotype came up many times. This chain uses TRBV12-3 or TRBV12-4 with TRBJ2-7; TRBD1 aligns across 8 bases. J lost 2 bases, V lost 5 bases, and 8 bases had no gene match. This CDR3 spans 15 amino acids. CDR3 DNA: TGTGCCAGCAGTCCCCGGACAGGGAGTCCCTACGAGCAGTACTTC. Translating gives CASSPRTGSPYEQYF.

This clonotype came up once. A read error may be the cause here, since a much bigger clone is one base away. The chain has TRBV5-6 and TRBJ2-7; D gene ambiguous. The V end was cut by 1 base, the J end by 9 bases, with 17 bases between. The CDR3 extends over 14 amino acids. The germline V gene has CDR1 SGHDT and CDR2 YYEEEE. Here the CDR3 reads CASSLLGVYGGQYF. CDR3 bases: TGTGCCAGCAGCTTGTTAGGCGTTTACGGCGGGCAGTACTTC.

Comments on this clonotype: Here the CDR3 omits its conserved ending phenylalanine or tryptophan, so a read error is the likely source. The chain employs TRBV5-1 and TRBJ2-7, with D maybe TRBD2 (5 bases). In germline, CDR1 is SGHRS, CDR2 YFSETQ. V lost 0 bases to trimming and J lost 6 bases, with 31 bases between them. The CDR3 spans 20 residues. The CDR3 sequence is CASSLAVSHFSGTYVCEQYL. The CDR3 nucleotides are TGCGCCAGCAGCTTGGCCGTTTCCCACTTTTCGGGAACGTATGTGTGCGAGCAGTACCTC.

This clonotype was detected a few times. The V call is TRBV7-9, the J call TRBJ2-7; possible D gene TRBD2, 5 bases. Looked up from germline, CDR1 is SEHNR and CDR2 is FQNEAQ (reference sequence). This CDR3 spans 18 amino acids. V lost 5 bases to trimming and J lost 2 bases, with 25 bases between them. The CDR3, as DNA: TGTGCCAGCAGCCAAGACGTTGCCCAGCGGCGTACCACCTACGAGCAGTACTTC. It codes for CASSQDVAQRRTTYEQYF.